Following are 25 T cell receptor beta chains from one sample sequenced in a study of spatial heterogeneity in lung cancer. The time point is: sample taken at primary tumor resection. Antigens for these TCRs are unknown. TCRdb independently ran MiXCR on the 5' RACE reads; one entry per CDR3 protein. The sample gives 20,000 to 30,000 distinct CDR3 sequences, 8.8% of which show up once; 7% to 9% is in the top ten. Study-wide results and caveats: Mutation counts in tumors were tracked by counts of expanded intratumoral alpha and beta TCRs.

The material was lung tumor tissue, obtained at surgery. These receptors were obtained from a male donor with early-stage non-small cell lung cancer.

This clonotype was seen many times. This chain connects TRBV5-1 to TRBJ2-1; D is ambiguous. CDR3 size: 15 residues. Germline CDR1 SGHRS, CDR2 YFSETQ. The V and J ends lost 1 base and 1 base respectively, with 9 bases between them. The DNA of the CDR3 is TGCGCCAGCAGCTTGAGGACGAATTCCTACAATGAGCAGTTCTTC. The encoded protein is CASSLRTNSYNEQFF.

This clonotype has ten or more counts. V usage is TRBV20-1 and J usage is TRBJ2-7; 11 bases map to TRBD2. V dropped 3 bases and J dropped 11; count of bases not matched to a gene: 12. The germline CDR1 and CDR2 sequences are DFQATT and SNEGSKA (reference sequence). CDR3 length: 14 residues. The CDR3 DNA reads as TGCAGTGCTAGGCCTAGCGGGAGGCCCTCGTATGAGTACTTC. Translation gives CSARPSGRPSYEYF.

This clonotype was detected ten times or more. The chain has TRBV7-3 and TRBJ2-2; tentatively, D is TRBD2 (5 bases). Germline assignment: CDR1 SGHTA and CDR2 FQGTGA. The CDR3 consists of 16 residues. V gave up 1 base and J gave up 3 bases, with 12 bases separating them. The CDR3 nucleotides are TGTGCCAGCAGCTTAAACGGACCCGGGGACACCGGGGAGCTGTTTTTT. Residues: CASSLNGPGDTGELFF.

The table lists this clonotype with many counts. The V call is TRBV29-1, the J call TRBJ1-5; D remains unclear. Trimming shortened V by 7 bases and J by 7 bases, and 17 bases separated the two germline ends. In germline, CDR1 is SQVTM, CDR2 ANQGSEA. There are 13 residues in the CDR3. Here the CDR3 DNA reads TGCAGCGCCCGCTCCGGGCTCGGACAGCCCCAGCATTTT. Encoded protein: CSARSGLGQPQHF.

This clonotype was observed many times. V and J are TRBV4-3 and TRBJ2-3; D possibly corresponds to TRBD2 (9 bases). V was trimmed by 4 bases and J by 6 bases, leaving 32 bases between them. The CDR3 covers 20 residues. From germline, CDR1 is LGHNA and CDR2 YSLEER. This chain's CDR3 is CASSRWTGIGSGSIADTQYF. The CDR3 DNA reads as TGCGCCAGCAGCCGCTGGACAGGGATCGGTAGCGGGAGTATTGCGGATACGCAGTATTTT.

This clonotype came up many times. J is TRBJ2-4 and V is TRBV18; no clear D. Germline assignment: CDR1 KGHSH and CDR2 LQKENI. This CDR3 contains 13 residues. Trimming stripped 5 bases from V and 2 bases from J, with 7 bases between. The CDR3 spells CASSYDTKNIQYF. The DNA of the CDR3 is TGTGCCAGCTCATACGACACCAAAAACATTCAGTACTTC.

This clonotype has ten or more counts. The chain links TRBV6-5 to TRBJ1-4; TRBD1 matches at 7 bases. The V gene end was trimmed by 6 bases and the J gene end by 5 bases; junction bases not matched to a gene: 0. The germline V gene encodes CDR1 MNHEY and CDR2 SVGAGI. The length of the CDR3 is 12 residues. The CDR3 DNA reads TGTGCCAGCAGGGGACAGAATGAAAAACTGTTTTTT. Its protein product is CASRGQNEKLFF.

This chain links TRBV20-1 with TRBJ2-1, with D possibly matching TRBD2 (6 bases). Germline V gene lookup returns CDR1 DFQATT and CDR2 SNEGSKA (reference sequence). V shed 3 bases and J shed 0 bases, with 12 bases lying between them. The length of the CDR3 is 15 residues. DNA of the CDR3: TGCAGTGCTAGTGGTAGCGGAGGCTCCTACAATGAGCAGTTCTTC. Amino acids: CSASGSGGSYNEQFF.

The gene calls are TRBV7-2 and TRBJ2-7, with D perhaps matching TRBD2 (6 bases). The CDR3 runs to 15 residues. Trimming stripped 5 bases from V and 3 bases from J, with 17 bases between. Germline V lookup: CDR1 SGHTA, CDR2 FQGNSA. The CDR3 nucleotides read TGTGCCAGCAGCCCGACGGTCGGGAGCAACTACGAGCAGTACTTC. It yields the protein CASSPTVGSNYEQYF.

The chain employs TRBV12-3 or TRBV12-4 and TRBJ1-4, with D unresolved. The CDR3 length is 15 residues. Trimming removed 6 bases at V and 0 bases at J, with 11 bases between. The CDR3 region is CASRGMGATNEKLFF. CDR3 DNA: TGTGCCAGCAGGGGTATGGGAGCAACTAATGAAAAACTGTTTTTT.

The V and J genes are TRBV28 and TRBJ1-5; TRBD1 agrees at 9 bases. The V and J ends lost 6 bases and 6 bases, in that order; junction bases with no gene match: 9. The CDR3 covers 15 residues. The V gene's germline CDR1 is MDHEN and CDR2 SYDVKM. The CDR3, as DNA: TGTGCCAGCAGCCTCGACGGGACAGGGAGTCAGCCCCAGCATTTT. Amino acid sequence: CASSLDGTGSQPQHF.

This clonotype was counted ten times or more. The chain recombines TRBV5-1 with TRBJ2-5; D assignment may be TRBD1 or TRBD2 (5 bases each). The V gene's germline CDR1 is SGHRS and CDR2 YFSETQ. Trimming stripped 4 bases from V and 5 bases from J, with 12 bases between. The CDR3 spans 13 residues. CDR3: CASSRGVEETQYF. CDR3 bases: TGCGCCAGCAGCCGAGGGGTAGAGGAGACCCAGTACTTC.

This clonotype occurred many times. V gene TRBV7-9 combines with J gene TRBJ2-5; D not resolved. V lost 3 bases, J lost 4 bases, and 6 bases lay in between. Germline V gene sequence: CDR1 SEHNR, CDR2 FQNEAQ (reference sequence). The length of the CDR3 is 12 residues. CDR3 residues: CASSFMGETQYF. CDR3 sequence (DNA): TGTGCCAGCAGCTTCATGGGAGAGACCCAGTACTTC. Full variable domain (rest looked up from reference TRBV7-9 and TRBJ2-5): DTGVSQNPRHKITKRGQNVTFRCDPISEHNRLYWYRQTLGQGPEFLTYFQNEAQLEKSRLLSDRFSAERPKGSFSTLEIQRTEQGDSAMYLCASSFMGETQYFGPGTRLLVL.

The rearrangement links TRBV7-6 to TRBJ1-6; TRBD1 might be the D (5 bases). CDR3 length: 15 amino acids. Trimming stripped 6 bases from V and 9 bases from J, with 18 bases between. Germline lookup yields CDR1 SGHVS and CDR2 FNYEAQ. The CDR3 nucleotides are TGTGCCAGCAGACCAGACGGACATGGGGGTTCACCCCTCCACTTT. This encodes CASRPDGHGGSPLHF.

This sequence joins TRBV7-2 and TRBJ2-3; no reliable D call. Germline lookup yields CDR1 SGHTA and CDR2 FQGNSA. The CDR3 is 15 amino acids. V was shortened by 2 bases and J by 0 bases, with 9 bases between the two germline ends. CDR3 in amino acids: CASSLRWSSTDTQYF. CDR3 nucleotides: TGTGCCAGCAGCTTAAGATGGTCTAGCACAGATACGCAGTATTTT. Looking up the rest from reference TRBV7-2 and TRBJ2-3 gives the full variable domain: GAGVSQSPSNKVTEKGKDVELRCDPISGHTALYWYRQSLGQGLEFLIYFQGNSAPDKSGLPSDRFSAERTGGSVSTLTIQRTQQEDSAVYLCASSLRWSSTDTQYFGPGTRLTVL.

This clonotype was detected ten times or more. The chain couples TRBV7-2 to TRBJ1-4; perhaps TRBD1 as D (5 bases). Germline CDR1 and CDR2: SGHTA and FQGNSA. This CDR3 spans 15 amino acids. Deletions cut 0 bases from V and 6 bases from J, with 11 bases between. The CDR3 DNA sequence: TGTGCCAGCAGCTTAGCGGGCAGGGAATATGAAAAACTGTTTTTT. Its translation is CASSLAGREYEKLFF.

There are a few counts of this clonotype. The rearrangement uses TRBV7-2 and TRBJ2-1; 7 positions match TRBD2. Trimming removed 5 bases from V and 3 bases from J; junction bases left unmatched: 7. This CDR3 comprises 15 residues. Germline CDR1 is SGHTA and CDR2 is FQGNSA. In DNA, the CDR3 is TGTGCCAGCAGCCAGGGACTACCGGGCTACAATGAGCAGTTCTTC. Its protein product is CASSQGLPGYNEQFF.

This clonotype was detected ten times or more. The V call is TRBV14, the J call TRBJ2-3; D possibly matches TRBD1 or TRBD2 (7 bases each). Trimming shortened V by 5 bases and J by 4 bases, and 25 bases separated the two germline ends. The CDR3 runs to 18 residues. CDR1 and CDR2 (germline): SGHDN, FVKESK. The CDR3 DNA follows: TGTGCCAGCAGCTCCAGACAGGGAGGGTCTCTCAGCGCAGATACGCAGTATTTT. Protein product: CASSSRQGGSLSADTQYF. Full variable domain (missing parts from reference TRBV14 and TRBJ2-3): EAGVTQFPSHSVIEKGQTVTLRCDPISGHDNLYWYRRVMGKEIKFLLHFVKESKQDESGMPNNRFLAERTGGTYSTLKVQPAELEDSGVYFCASSSRQGGSLSADTQYFGPGTRLTVL.

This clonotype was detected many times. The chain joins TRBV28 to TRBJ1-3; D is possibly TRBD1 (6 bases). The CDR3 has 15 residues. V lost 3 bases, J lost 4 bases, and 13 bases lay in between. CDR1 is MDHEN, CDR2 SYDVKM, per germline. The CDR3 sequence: CASSLAPGAGNTIYF. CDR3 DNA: TGTGCCAGCAGTTTGGCTCCGGGGGCCGGAAACACCATATATTTT. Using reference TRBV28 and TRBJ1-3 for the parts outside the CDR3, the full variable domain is DVKVTQSSRYLVKRTGEKVFLECVQDMDHENMFWYRQDPGLGLRLIYFSYDVKMKEKGDIPEGYSVSREKKERFSLILESASTNQTSMYLCASSLAPGAGNTIYFGEGSWLTVV.

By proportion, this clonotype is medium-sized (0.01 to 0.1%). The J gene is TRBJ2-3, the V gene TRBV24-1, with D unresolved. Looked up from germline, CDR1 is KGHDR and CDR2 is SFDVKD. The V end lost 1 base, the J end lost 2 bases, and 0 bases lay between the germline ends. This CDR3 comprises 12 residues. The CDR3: CATSDFTDTQYF. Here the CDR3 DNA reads TGTGCCACCAGTGATTTCACAGATACGCAGTATTTT.

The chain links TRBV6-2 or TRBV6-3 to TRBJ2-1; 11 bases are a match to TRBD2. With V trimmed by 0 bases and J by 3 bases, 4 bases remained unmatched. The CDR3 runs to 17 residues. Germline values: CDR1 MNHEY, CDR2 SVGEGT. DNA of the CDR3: TGTGCCAGCAGTTACTCCGGGACTAGCGGAATCTACAATGAGCAGTTCTTC. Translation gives CASSYSGTSGIYNEQFF.

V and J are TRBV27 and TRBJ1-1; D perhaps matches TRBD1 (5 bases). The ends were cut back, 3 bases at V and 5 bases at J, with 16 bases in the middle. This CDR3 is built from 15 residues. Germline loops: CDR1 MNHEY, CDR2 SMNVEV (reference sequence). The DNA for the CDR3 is TGTGCCAGCAGTTTCGCCTTGGGGGGGTCAACTGAAGCTTTCTTT. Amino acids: CASSFALGGSTEAFF.

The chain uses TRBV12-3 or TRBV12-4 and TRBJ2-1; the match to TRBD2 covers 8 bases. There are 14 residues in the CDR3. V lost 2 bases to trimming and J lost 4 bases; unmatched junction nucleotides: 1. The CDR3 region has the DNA TGTGCCAGCAGTTTAACTAGCGGATACAATGAGCAGTTCTTC. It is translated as CASSLTSGYNEQFF.

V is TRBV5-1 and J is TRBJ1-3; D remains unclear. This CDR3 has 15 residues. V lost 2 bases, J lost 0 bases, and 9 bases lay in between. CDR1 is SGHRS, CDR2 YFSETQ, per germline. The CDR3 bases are TGCGCCAGCAGCTTAGGGTTTAGCTCTGGAAACACCATATATTTT. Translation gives CASSLGFSSGNTIYF.

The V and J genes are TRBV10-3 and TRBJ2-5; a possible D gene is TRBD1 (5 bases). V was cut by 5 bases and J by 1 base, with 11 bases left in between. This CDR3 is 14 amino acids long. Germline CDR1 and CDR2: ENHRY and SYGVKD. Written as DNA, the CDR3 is TGTGCCATCAGTAGACAGCTTTCCCAAGAGACCCAGTACTTC. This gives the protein CAISRQLSQETQYF.